This TCR beta chain was documented in a study of T cells in narcolepsy. On the study more broadly: Donors had narcolepsy type 1 or type 2, or were healthy controls. Whole-study findings and limits: Reportedly, autoreactive clonotypes were serially detected in patients' blood but not controls'. Autoreactive clone sequences were missing from some blood memory CD4+ repertoires.

The assay was immunoSEQ multiplex PCR, and TCRdb's table has in-frame clones only and misses some. The table has around 25,000 clones, about four fifths seen once. To note about this clone: Antigen: not known.

V shed 3 bases and J shed 6 bases, with 15 bases lying between them. The CDR3 covers 14 residues. Germline CDR1 is LNHDA and CDR2 is SQIVND (reference sequence). The sequenced sample consisted of CD45RA- memory CD4+ T cells from PBMCs. This TCR was recovered from a human donor with narcolepsy. V gene TRBV19 combines with J gene TRBJ2-7; tentative D call: TRBD2 (6 bases). CDR3 in DNA: TGTGCCAGTAGTATCGGGAGAAGCCCATCCGAGCAGTACTTC. As protein: CASSIGRSPSEQYF.